The 21 T cell receptor beta chains presented below share a single source sample, sequenced in a study of regulatory T cells in long-lasting Graves disease. Regarding time point: newly diagnosed GD, antithyroid drugs for less than 3 months. PBMCs provided the RNA from which the TCR library was made. Construction of TCR beta libraries relied on iRepertoire HTBI primers and on Arm-PCR targeting CDR3 regions. Via MiXCR, TCRdb re-called the multiplex PCR reads, giving one row per CDR3 protein. The data contain about 330,000 distinct CDR3 sequences, roughly 17% of them singletons. These data also formed part of another study, on T cells in Graves' hyperthyroidism and ophthalmopathy.

The sequencing here drew on peripheral blood mononuclear cells (PBMCs), taken at new diagnosis, from a patient treated with antithyroid drugs. The receptors derive from a woman aged 18-29 years with Graves disease.

This clonotype was counted many times. This rearrangement joins TRBV29-1 to TRBJ1-2; 8 nucleotides line up with TRBD1. The CDR3 extends over 15 amino acids. The germline CDR1 and CDR2 sequences are SQVTM and ANQGSEA. Trimming cost V 6 bases and J 1 base; bases outside gene matches: 10. The CDR3 nucleotides are TGCAGCGTCCTTGCCGGGACAGGATATAACTATGGCTACACCTTC. Amino acid sequence: CSVLAGTGYNYGYTF. Supplemented by reference TRBV29-1 and TRBJ1-2, the full variable domain reads SAVISQKPSRDICQRGTSLTIQCQVDSQVTMMFWYRQQPGQSLTLIATANQGSEATYESGFVIDKFPISRPNLTFSTLTVSNMSPEDSSIYLCSVLAGTGYNYGYTFGSGTRLTVV.

This clonotype was seen only a few times. CDR3 region: CASRTDLRSANVLTF. DNA of the CDR3: TGTGCCAGCAGAACCGACCTGCGCTCGGCCAACGTCCTGACTTTC. The chain joins TRBV9 to TRBJ2-6; unclear D gene. The V end was cut by 5 bases, the J end by 6 bases, with 15 bases between. The germline V gene encodes CDR1 SGDLS and CDR2 YYNGEE. This CDR3 has 15 amino acids.

This clonotype was seen many times. V gene TRBV5-1 combines with J gene TRBJ1-6; a possible D gene is TRBD1 (6 bases). The CDR3 length is 15 residues. Trimming shortened V by 2 bases and J by 5 bases, and 11 bases separated the two germline ends. Per germline, CDR1 SGHRS and CDR2 YFSETQ. This chain's CDR3 is CASSFRQDDNSPLHF. CDR3 sequence (DNA): TGCGCCAGCAGCTTTCGACAGGATGATAATTCACCCCTCCACTTT. The whole variable domain, filled in from reference TRBV5-1 and TRBJ1-6, reads KAGVTQTPRYLIKTRGQQVTLSCSPISGHRSVSWYQQTPGQGLQFLFEYFSETQRNKGNFPGRFSGRQFSNSRSEMNVSTLELGDSALYLCASSFRQDDNSPLHFGNGTRLTVT.

This clonotype was recorded a few times. The germline gene is not matched at one end of the junction; a read error may be the cause. The gene calls are TRBV7-7 and TRBJ2-2; D is unresolved. The germline CDR1 and CDR2 sequences are SSHAT and FNYEAQ (reference sequence). The CDR3 sequence is 17 residues long. CDR3 DNA sequence: TGTGCTAGCAGCCTCCTCCCCTCCAGCGTGAACACCGGGGAGCTGTTTTTT. It codes for CASSLLPSSVNTGELFF.

CDR3 coding DNA: TGTGCCAGCAGCCCCGCGACTAGCGGGGGGAGATACGAGCAGTACTTC. Translation gives CASSPATSGGRYEQYF. The chain employs TRBV6-1 and TRBJ2-7, with 13 bases aligning to TRBD2. This CDR3 has 16 residues. J was trimmed by 4 bases and V by 6 bases; bases with no gene match: 9. The germline gives CDR1 MNHNS, CDR2 SASEGT.

The table lists this clonotype with a few counts. J is TRBJ2-3 and V is TRBV7-8, with 11 bases fitting TRBD2. The CDR3 covers 17 residues. Germline V lookup: CDR1 SGHVS, CDR2 FQNEAQ. J was trimmed by 7 bases and V by 0 bases; bases with no gene match: 9. The CDR3 sequence: CASSLARSGGAANTQYF. The CDR3 bases are TGTGCCAGCAGCTTAGCGCGTAGCGGGGGGGCAGCGAATACGCAGTATTTT. Based on the CDR3 plus reference TRBV7-8 and TRBJ2-3, the full variable domain is GAGVSQSPRYKVAKRGQDVALRCDPISGHVSLFWYQQALGQGPEFLTYFQNEAQLDKSGLPSDRFFAERPEGSVSTLKIQRTQQEDSAVYLCASSLARSGGAANTQYFGPGTRLTVL.

This clonotype was recorded many times. V gene TRBV5-6 combines with J gene TRBJ2-1; a weak D match, TRBD1 (6 bases). The V end was cut by 5 bases, the J end by 7 bases, with 16 bases between. Germline CDR1 and CDR2: SGHDT and YYEEEE. This CDR3 has 14 residues. The CDR3 protein is CASSFRQAPNEQFF. Written as DNA, the CDR3 is TGTGCCAGCAGTTTCCGACAGGCCCCGAATGAGCAGTTCTTC.

The rearrangement uses TRBV5-5 and TRBJ2-5, with D possibly being TRBD1 (5 bases). The CDR3 runs to 15 residues. Germline V gene lookup returns CDR1 SGHKS and CDR2 YYEKEE (reference sequence). The ends were cut back, 0 bases at V and 5 bases at J, with 14 bases in the middle. The CDR3 DNA is TGTGCCAGCAGCTTGGAAGGCGGCAGGGCCGAGACCCAGTACTTC. It encodes CASSLEGGRAETQYF.

In this sample, this clonotype turned up many times. The V call is TRBV7-9, the J call TRBJ1-1; 7 nucleotides align to TRBD1. Germline CDR1 SEHNR, CDR2 FQNEAQ (reference sequence). This CDR3 is built from 14 residues. V shed 5 bases, J shed 6 bases, and the junction held 9 bases outside the gene matches. The CDR3 DNA sequence: TGTGCCAGCAGCGCCTTTACAGGGGATGCTGAAGCTTTCTTT. Encoded protein: CASSAFTGDAEAFF.

This clonotype was recorded many times. The genes are TRBV28 and TRBJ1-6; 8 nucleotides agree with TRBD1. The CDR3 spans 14 residues. The germline gives CDR1 MDHEN, CDR2 SYDVKM. J gave up 2 bases and V 10 bases, and 4 bases lay outside the gene matches. CDR3 in DNA: TGTGCCACCCGACAGGGGCCCTATAATTCACCCCTCCACTTT. Translating gives CATRQGPYNSPLHF.

At least ten counts were recorded for this clonotype. This chain uses TRBV6-2 or TRBV6-3 with TRBJ2-3, with 11 positions matching TRBD2. Germline V gene data show CDR1 as MNHEY and CDR2 as SVGEGT. The V and J ends lost 11 bases and 9 bases, in that order; junction bases with no gene match: 13. The CDR3 spans 14 residues. The chain's CDR3 is CAAFGLAGGGTQYF. The CDR3 nucleotides read TGTGCCGCATTCGGACTAGCGGGCGGCGGGACGCAGTATTTT.

This clonotype was observed a few times. The rearrangement joins TRBV19 to TRBJ2-7, with 8 bases that match TRBD1. With V trimmed by 0 bases and J by 4 bases, 5 bases remained unmatched. This CDR3 contains 15 residues. Germline assignment: CDR1 LNHDA and CDR2 SQIVND (reference sequence). The CDR3 sequence: CASSIEPGQVYEQYF. The DNA for the CDR3 is TGTGCCAGTAGTATAGAGCCGGGACAGGTGTACGAGCAGTACTTC. Complete variable domain (other parts from reference TRBV19 and TRBJ2-7): DGGITQSPKYLFRKEGQNVTLSCEQNLNHDAMYWYRQDPGQGLRLIYYSQIVNDFQKGDIAEGYSVSREKKESFPLTVTSAQKNPTAFYLCASSIEPGQVYEQYFGPGTRLTVT.

This chain uses TRBV5-6 with TRBJ2-1, with TRBD1 matching over 8 bases. Trimming removed 4 bases from V and 7 bases from J; junction bases left unmatched: 4. The CDR3 totals 13 residues. Germline V lookup: CDR1 SGHDT, CDR2 YYEEEE. The CDR3 sequence is CASSTGGSNEQFF. The DNA for the CDR3 is TGTGCCAGCAGCACAGGGGGGAGTAATGAGCAGTTCTTC.

Many counts were recorded for this clonotype. The gene calls are TRBV5-5 and TRBJ2-2; no clear D. V was trimmed by 0 bases and J by 1 base, leaving 7 bases between them. Per the germline V gene, CDR1 is SGHKS and CDR2 is YYEKEE (reference sequence). This CDR3 is 15 amino acids long. The CDR3 nucleotides are TGTGCCAGCAGCTTGGCCAGCCAGAACACCGGGGAGCTGTTTTTT. Its protein is CASSLASQNTGELFF. Complete variable domain (other parts from reference TRBV5-5 and TRBJ2-2): DAGVTQSPTHLIKTRGQQVTLRCSPISGHKSVSWYQQVLGQGPQFIFQYYEKEERGRGNFPDRFSARQFPNYSSELNVNALLLGDSALYLCASSLASQNTGELFFGEGSRLTVL.

Of note for this clonotype: A much larger clone differs by one base, so this may be a read error. The genes are TRBV30 and TRBJ1-2, with D hard to call. Between the trimmed V and J ends, which lost 5 bases and 8 bases, there was a span of 21 bases. In germline, CDR1 is GTSNPN, CDR2 SVGIG (reference sequence). The CDR3 spans 14 residues. CDR3 DNA: TGTGCCTGGGGACGGGCTACGGGATTTGGCGGCTACACCTTC. The encoded protein is CAWGRATGFGGYTF.

The sample holds many counts of this clonotype. One base away lies a much larger clone, so this may be a sequencing read error. V and J are TRBV11-1 and TRBJ2-3, with a tentative D call TRBD2 (6 bases). This CDR3 has 11 amino acids. Germline assignment: CDR1 SGHAT and CDR2 FQDESV (reference sequence). For the CDR3, the DNA is TGTGTCAGCATGGGAGGATTTACGCAGTATTTT. Translation gives CVSMGGFTQYF.

V gene TRBV20-1 combines with J gene TRBJ2-1; no definite D call. Trimming took 5 bases from V and 6 from J, leaving 14 bases between them. Germline V gene data show CDR1 as DFQATT and CDR2 as SNEGSKA (reference sequence). This CDR3 contains 13 residues. CDR3 loop: CSAPWTYSNEQFF. The CDR3 DNA reads as TGCAGTGCTCCTTGGACCTACAGCAATGAGCAGTTCTTC.

This clonotype was counted only a few times. The genes are TRBV29-1 and TRBJ2-7; 8 bases line up with TRBD1. The CDR3 runs to 13 residues. Germline CDR1 reads SQVTM; CDR2 reads ANQGSEA. Trimming removed 1 base from V and 7 bases from J; junction bases left unmatched: 6. In DNA, the CDR3 is TGCAGCGTTGAAGGACAGGGGTTCAGGGAGCAGTACTTC. Its translation is CSVEGQGFREQYF.

This clonotype was observed at least ten times. This chain uses TRBV6-2 or TRBV6-3 with TRBJ2-1; D not certain. The CDR3 contains 16 residues. Trimming left V 5 bases short and J 5 bases short, with 19 bases between. Germline V gene data show CDR1 as MNHEY and CDR2 as SVGEGT. CDR3 coding DNA: TGTGCCAGCAGTGTGTCTTGGCAGACAAACCACAATGAGCAGTTCTTC. Amino acid sequence: CASSVSWQTNHNEQFF.

The rearrangement uses TRBV6-1 and TRBJ2-3; 8 bases agree with TRBD1. Germline V gene lookup returns CDR1 MNHNS and CDR2 SASEGT. V lost 6 bases to trimming and J lost 2 bases; unmatched junction nucleotides: 10. The CDR3 is 16 residues long. The CDR3 region is CASRPMGQAPTDTQYF. The CDR3 bases are TGTGCCAGCAGACCAATGGGACAGGCCCCCACAGATACGCAGTATTTT.

On this clonotype: A much bigger clone sits one base away, suggesting this may be a read error. The chain employs TRBV3-1 and TRBJ2-5; 8 bases match TRBD2. This CDR3 is built from 14 residues. Germline assignment: CDR1 LGHDT and CDR2 YNNKEL (reference sequence). The CDR3 DNA reads TGTGCCAGCGGCCAAACTCGGACTAGCGAGACCCAGTACTTC. Residues: CASGQTRTSETQYF.